Listed below are T cell receptor beta chains from one sample, sequenced in a study of identifying expanded T cells in peripheral blood. TCRdb's copy holds only in-frame clones and misses some; the assay was immunoSEQ multiplex PCR. Of approximately 100,000 clones detected, around 88% appear once; the ten largest clones hold roughly 17%. The sequenced sample consisted of blood. The receptors come from a person between 18 and 70 years old in good health. Each CDR3 is given with its conserved first and last residue. The D gene is left open where the match is weak. Some rows have no size entry. The others give once, few or many, or a class for an expanded clone.

D gene	V gene	J gene	clone size	CDR3 DNA	CDR3 protein
NA	TRBV6-6	TRBJ1-5	NA	TGTGCCAGCAGTCCCCGTTCGGCCGGGCAGCCCCAGCATTTT	CASSPRSAGQPQHF
NA	TRBV19	TRBJ2-7	NA	TGTGCCAGTAGTATTTCTTCTGGAGGGACCTACGAGCAGTACTTC	CASSISSGGTYEQYF
TRBD1	TRBV18	TRBJ1-1	NA	TGTGCCAGCTCACTAGGGGCACCAGGGGGCACTGAAGCTTTCTTT	CASSLGAPGGTEAFF
NA	TRBV15	TRBJ2-3	once	TGTGCCACCATGGGGGCTACCGCGGCTACGCAGTATTTT	CATMGATAATQYF
NA	TRBV9	TRBJ2-1	NA	TGTGCCAGCAGCCGGGGCCAGTTCAGAAATGAGCAGTTCTTC	CASSRGQFRNEQFF
TRBD2	TRBV30	TRBJ2-4	NA	TGTGCCTGGGGACTAGCGGGGACCCGGTCCAAAAACATTCAGTACTTC	CAWGLAGTRSKNIQYF
TRBD1	TRBV7-2	TRBJ1-2	NA	TGTGCCAGCAGCCCGGACAGGGACTATGGCTACACCTTC	CASSPDRDYGYTF
NA	TRBV2	TRBJ2-4	NA	TGTGCCAGCAGTGCCCCCCCAAGGGGGAGCAAAAACATTCAGTACTTC	CASSAPPRGSKNIQYF
TRBD2	TRBV7-9	TRBJ2-4	NA	TGTGCCAGCAGCTTATCTAGCGGGGGGTCTAACATTCAGTACTTC	CASSLSSGGSNIQYF
TRBD1	TRBV18	TRBJ2-7	NA	TGTGCCAGCTCACCTATCGGGACAGGGCTCGAGCAGTACTTC	CASSPIGTGLEQYF
NA	TRBV2	TRBJ1-5	NA	TGTGCCAGCAGTGAAGGTACAGGGCATCAGCCCCAGCATTTT	CASSEGTGHQPQHF
TRBD2	TRBV5-5	TRBJ2-3	NA	TGTGCGTCCATGCGGGGGTACACAGATACGCAGTATTTT	CASMRGYTDTQYF
NA	TRBV6-5	TRBJ1-3	NA	TGTGCCAGCAGCCCCTGGACCTCTGGAAACACCATATATTTT	CASSPWTSGNTIYF
NA	TRBV6-1	TRBJ2-7	NA	TGTGCCAGCGATAGGGGCTACGAGCAGTACTTC	CASDRGYEQYF
NA	TRBV2	TRBJ2-7	NA	TGTGCCAGCATGGTCAGGGGTCTTTACTACGAGCAGTACTTC	CASMVRGLYYEQYF
TRBD1	TRBV11-2	TRBJ1-4	NA	TGTGCCAGCAGCGGCCGGGACAGTACGTACGTTAATGAAAAACTGTTTTTT	CASSGRDSTYVNEKLFF
TRBD1	TRBV5-1	TRBJ2-3	once	TGCGCCAGCAGCTTGGCAGGGGGATACCTCACAGATACGCAGTATTTT	CASSLAGGYLTDTQYF
NA	TRBV5-4	TRBJ1-2	NA	TGTGCCAGCAGCCGTTTTGGGACTCTTCCTAACTATGGCTACACCTTC	CASSRFGTLPNYGYTF
NA	TRBV27	TRBJ2-5	NA	TGTGCCAGCAGTTTATCCGACAGACAAGGACAAGAGACCCAGTACTTC	CASSLSDRQGQETQYF
NA	TRBV7-2	TRBJ2-3	NA	TGTGCCAGCAGCCAAGAGGACCCAGATACGCAGTATTTT	CASSQEDPDTQYF
NA	TRBV6-4	TRBJ1-2	NA	TGTGCCAGCAGTGACCCTCCGGGGCCTAACCATGGCTACACCTTC	CASSDPPGPNHGYTF
TRBD1	TRBV30	TRBJ1-1	NA	TGTGCCTGGAGTGTACGGGACAGGGATAACACTGAAGCTTTCTTT	CAWSVRDRDNTEAFF
NA	TRBV29-1	TRBJ2-7	NA	TGCAGCGTTGTAACCAGAACCTACGAGCAGTACTTC	CSVVTRTYEQYF
TRBD1	TRBV7-9	TRBJ2-5	NA	TGTGCCAGCAGCCGGGACAGTCAAGAGACCCAGTACTTC	CASSRDSQETQYF
TRBD1	TRBV6-6	TRBJ1-6	NA	TGTGCCAGCAGGGGACAGGGGTGGTCACCCCTCCACTTT	CASRGQGWSPLHF
NA	TRBV28	TRBJ2-1	NA	TGTGCCAGCAGCCTACCTAGCTGGGGGGCATGGGAGCAGTTCTTC	CASSLPSWGAWEQFF
NA	TRBV5-1	TRBJ2-3	NA	TGCGCCAGCAAGGGCCGAGGCACAGATACGCAGTATTTT	CASKGRGTDTQYF
NA	TRBV29-1	TRBJ1-4	NA	TGCAGCGCCGGGGACCTGACTAAACTGTTTTTT	CSAGDLTKLFF
NA	TRBV7-2	TRBJ1-3	NA	TGTGCCAGCAGCTTGGGGGGGGACACCATATATTTT	CASSLGGDTIYF
TRBD2	TRBV7-8	TRBJ2-7	NA	TGTGCCAGCAGCGAAATAGGCGGGGGGCCCAGCTCCTACGAGCAGTACTTC	CASSEIGGGPSSYEQYF
TRBD2	TRBV15	TRBJ2-1	NA	TGTGCCACCAGCAGAGATCGGGGACTAGCGGGGAGGGGGCCCTACAATGAGCAGTTCTTC	CATSRDRGLAGRGPYNEQFF
TRBD1	TRBV7-2	TRBJ1-5	once	TGTGCCAGCAGCCCTGGTCCGGGACAGGGGGCTCGCAATCAGCCCCAGCATTTT	CASSPGPGQGARNQPQHF
TRBD1	TRBV6-5	TRBJ1-2	NA	TGTGCCAGCAGTTACTTAACAGGGGTTGACTATGGCTACACCTTC	CASSYLTGVDYGYTF
NA	TRBV2	TRBJ2-7	once	TGTGCCAGCAGTGAAGGACACCTCATGTACGAGCAGTACTTC	CASSEGHLMYEQYF
TRBD2	TRBV5-4	TRBJ2-1	NA	TGTGCCAGCAGCTTGTCTCAGCGGGGGGGCCGCAATGAGCAGTTCTTC	CASSLSQRGGRNEQFF
NA	TRBV7-2	TRBJ2-7	NA	TGTGCCAGCAGTCCACGCGAGTATCGTCAGGGGCCGGCCTACGAGCAGTACTTC	CASSPREYRQGPAYEQYF
NA	TRBV10-3	TRBJ1-2	once	TGTGCCATCAGTGATTCTCTTGCAGGGGAAAACTATGGCTACACCTTC	CAISDSLAGENYGYTF
TRBD1	TRBV5-8	TRBJ1-5	NA	TGTGCCAGCAGCTTGGTGCAGGGGGTTAGCCAGCCCCAGCATTTT	CASSLVQGVSQPQHF
NA	TRBV6-6	TRBJ1-2	NA	TGTGCCAGCAGTTATGTAACTGAGTACTATGGCTACACCTTC	CASSYVTEYYGYTF
NA	TRBV19	TRBJ1-2	NA	TGTGCCAGTAGTACCGTGTACCTTGGGGGGTATGGCTACACCTTC	CASSTVYLGGYGYTF
NA	TRBV19	TRBJ1-4	NA	TGTGCCAGTAGTCCCCCGACGGGGAGTGGAAAACTGTTTTTT	CASSPPTGSGKLFF
NA	TRBV2	TRBJ1-1	NA	TGTGCCAGCAGTGCACAGGTGAACACTGAAGCTTTCTTT	CASSAQVNTEAFF
TRBD1	TRBV6-5	TRBJ1-1	NA	TGTGCCAGCAGTTCCGTACAGGGGGATCGTGAAGCTTTCTTT	CASSSVQGDREAFF
NA	TRBV7-2	TRBJ2-7	NA	TGTGCCAGCAGCCTCCCCTCCTGGGGAGCCGAGCAGTACTTC	CASSLPSWGAEQYF
TRBD1	TRBV6-1	TRBJ1-5	NA	TGTGCCAGCAGTGATCGTGGACAGGGGCATCAGCCCCAGCATTTT	CASSDRGQGHQPQHF
TRBD1	TRBV5-1	TRBJ2-4	NA	TGCGCCAGCAGCTTGTCCCAGGGGGCTTGGGACATTCAGTACTTC	CASSLSQGAWDIQYF
TRBD2	TRBV7-2	TRBJ2-2	NA	TGTGCCAGCAGCATCACTAGCGGCGCGAACACCGGGGAGCTGTTTTTT	CASSITSGANTGELFF
NA	TRBV11-1	TRBJ1-2	NA	TGTGCCAGCAGCTTAGGGGGACCGTACTATGGCTACACCTTC	CASSLGGPYYGYTF
TRBD1	TRBV7-9	TRBJ1-2	once	TGTGCCAGCAGCTTAGTATCTGGGACAGGGGGCTATGGCTACACCTTC	CASSLVSGTGGYGYTF
TRBD1	TRBV11-2	TRBJ2-1	NA	TGTGCCAGCAGCTTTACGTCGGACAGGGCTGGTCGCAATGAGCAGTTCTTC	CASSFTSDRAGRNEQFF
NA	TRBV7-9	TRBJ2-7	NA	TGTGCCAGCAGCTTAATCGAGGAGGTGCAGTACTTC	CASSLIEEVQYF
NA	TRBV6-6	TRBJ1-1	few	TGTGCCAGCAGTTACTCGCCTGGATTGAACACTGAAGCTTTCTTT	CASSYSPGLNTEAFF
NA	TRBV5-6	TRBJ1-4	NA	TGTGCCAGCAGCTTGGAAGGGATTGGCGAAAAACTGTTTTTT	CASSLEGIGEKLFF